What follows are 5 T cell receptor beta chains derived from one specimen sequenced in a study of regulatory T cells in long-lasting Graves disease. Libraries of TCR beta came from iRepertoire HTBI primers plus Arm-PCR of CDR3 regions. TCRdb ran MiXCR on the multiplex PCR reads and lists one entry per CDR3 protein. This repertoire shows about 450,000 distinct CDR3 sequences, approximately 15% found once; its top ten account for around a sixth. Time point noted: newly diagnosed GD, antithyroid drugs for less than 3 months. Scientists built the TCR library using RNA that was extracted from PBMCs. These same records also appear under a second study, on T cells in Graves' hyperthyroidism and ophthalmopathy.

Here the sequenced sample was peripheral blood mononuclear cells (PBMCs), taken at new diagnosis, from a patient treated with antithyroid drugs. The receptors were gathered from a woman in her forties or fifties with Graves disease.

This clonotype was found many times. J is TRBJ1-5 and V is TRBV2; the match to TRBD1 covers 8 bases. After removal of 6 bases from V and 4 bases from J, the junction contained 5 bases not matched to a gene. Germline V CDR1 and CDR2: SNHLY, FYNNEI. The CDR3 totals 14 residues. The CDR3, as DNA: TGTGCCAGCAGGGGCGACAGGGGAAATCAGCCCCAGCATTTT. As protein: CASRGDRGNQPQHF.

Note on this clonotype: The conserved phenylalanine or tryptophan normally closing the CDR3 is absent here, so this likely arose from a read error. The gene calls are TRBV7-6 and TRBJ2-1, with 7 bases fitting TRBD2. The ends lost 5 bases at V and 6 bases at J; junction bases unmatched: 13. Germline V gives CDR1 SGHVS, CDR2 FNYEAQ. This CDR3 comprises 16 residues. CDR3 DNA sequence: TGTGCCAGCAGCGACGAGGATAGCGGGCTGGTCAATGAGCAGTTCTCC. Residues: CASSDEDSGLVNEQFS.

This clonotype occurred a few times. Since a much larger clone is just one base distant, this may be a read error. The V and J genes are TRBV5-1 and TRBJ2-7, with a weak D call TRBD2 (6 bases). CDR3 size: 14 residues. V was trimmed by 4 bases and J by 7 bases, leaving 18 bases between them. Germline CDR1 and CDR2: SGHRS and YFSETQ. CDR3 protein: CASSGGATNLEQYF. The CDR3 DNA reads TGCGCCAGCAGCGGCGGGGCCACCAACTTGGAGCAGTACTTC.

Note on this clonotype: This may be a read error, as it is one base from a much larger clone. The chain links TRBV10-3 to TRBJ2-1; D assignment may be TRBD1 or TRBD2 (5 bases each). Per germline, CDR1 ENHRY and CDR2 SYGVKD. This CDR3 is 14 amino acids long. This CDR3 is CAISASGSGETRYF. In DNA, the CDR3 is TGTGCCATCAGTGCTTCAGGGAGTGGAGAGACCCGGTACTTC.

This clonotype turned up a few times. For the CDR3, the DNA is TGTGCCAGCAGCCCGGGGACGGTACCCTACGAGCAGTACTTC. As protein: CASSPGTVPYEQYF. The rearrangement joins TRBV7-3 to TRBJ2-7; the D call may be TRBD1 or TRBD2 (5 bases each). The germline CDR1 and CDR2 sequences are SGHTA and FQGTGA. V lost 5 bases and J 2 bases, leaving 13 bases between the germline ends. The CDR3 totals 14 residues.